This passage covers 23 T cell receptor beta chains from one sample sequenced in a study of Tregs in tolerant kidney transplant recipients. Assay used: immunoSEQ multiplex PCR; TCRdb lists only in-frame clones, some missing. The sample holds over 70,000 clones; about 91% are singletons and the top ten take about 1.6%. Mixed chimerism was transient after nonmyeloablative marrow transplants from related graft donors. The sequencing used CD4+ T cells from blood (PBMCs), collected 24 months after the transplant. The receptors were gathered from a human patient who received a combined kidney and bone marrow transplant. Some T cells may have come from the graft donor.

The chain links TRBV19 to TRBJ2-3; D is possibly TRBD2 (6 bases). Germline values: CDR1 LNHDA, CDR2 SQIVND (reference sequence). Trimming pared 11 bases from V and 0 bases from J, leaving 15 bases between. The CDR3 length is 14 residues. The CDR3 protein is CASSQRASTDTQYF. The CDR3 DNA sequence: TGTGCCTCCTCGCAGCGGGCCAGCACAGATACGCAGTATTTT.

V usage is TRBV2 and J usage is TRBJ2-1, with TRBD1 matching 9 bases. The CDR3 runs 15 residues. Germline V CDR1 and CDR2: SNHLY, FYNNEI. V shed 6 bases, J shed 5 bases, and the junction held 8 bases outside the gene matches. CDR3 amino acids: CASSSRQGEDNEQFF. Here the CDR3 DNA reads TGTGCCAGCAGCTCCCGACAGGGGGAGGACAATGAGCAGTTCTTC.

The chain combines TRBV18 with TRBJ1-2; 8 bases map to TRBD1. Germline V gene data show CDR1 as KGHSH and CDR2 as LQKENI. The length of the CDR3 is 16 residues. Trimming cost V 3 bases and J 7 bases; bases outside gene matches: 13. The chain's CDR3 is CASSPLDQGAVSGYTF. The CDR3 DNA reads as TGTGCCAGCTCACCCCTCGACCAGGGGGCGGTGAGTGGCTACACCTTC.

The chain employs TRBV7-6 and TRBJ2-1; TRBD2 might be the D (5 bases). Trimming took 8 bases from V and 3 from J, leaving 20 bases between them. Germline CDR1 and CDR2: SGHVS and FNYEAQ. The CDR3 totals 16 residues. The CDR3 nucleotides read TGTGCCAGCCGGAAGAGTGGCGGGCCAGTCTACAATGAGCAGTTCTTC. Residues: CASRKSGGPVYNEQFF.

The chain uses TRBV5-4 and TRBJ2-7; 7 bases align to TRBD1. V lost 3 bases, J lost 3 bases, and 3 bases stayed unmatched. CDR3 length equals 13 residues. Germline CDR1 is SGHNT and CDR2 is YYREEE (reference sequence). The DNA for the CDR3 is TGTGCCAGCAGCTCCCGGGACAGCTACGAGCAGTACTTC. Residues: CASSSRDSYEQYF. The full variable domain, in which reference TRBV5-4 and TRBJ2-7 provide the parts outside the CDR3, is ETGVTQSPTHLIKTRGQQVTLRCSSQSGHNTVSWYQQALGQGPQFIFQYYREEENGRGNFPPRFSGLQFPNYSSELNVNALELDDSALYLCASSSRDSYEQYFGPGTRLTVT.

The gene calls are TRBV5-1 and TRBJ2-6; TRBD1 is a possible D gene (5 bases). This CDR3 comprises 17 residues. V was trimmed by 2 bases and J by 0 bases, leaving 12 bases between them. Per germline, CDR1 SGHRS and CDR2 YFSETQ. For the CDR3, the DNA is TGCGCCAGCAGCTTCGGCAGGGCCCCCTCTGGGGCCAACGTCCTGACTTTC. Amino acids: CASSFGRAPSGANVLTF.

This clone has only a few counts. The chain is built from TRBV5-4 and TRBJ1-5, with D uncertain. The CDR3 runs 14 residues. Trimming cost V 4 bases and J 2 bases, with 10 bases left between them. CDR1 is SGHNT and CDR2 is YYREEE in the germline V gene (reference sequence). The CDR3 coding sequence is TGTGCCAGCAGCCTTGCGAGGGGCAATCAGCCCCAGCATTTT. The encoded protein is CASSLARGNQPQHF.

This chain connects TRBV30 to TRBJ1-2, with D unresolved. Per germline, CDR1 GTSNPN and CDR2 SVGIG (reference sequence). This CDR3 region has 12 residues. Trimming cost V 5 bases and J 3 bases, with 10 bases left between them. In nucleotides, the CDR3 is TGTGCCTGGGAGTGGGCCTACTATGGCTACACCTTC. It translates to CAWEWAYYGYTF.

The rearrangement joins TRBV4-2 to TRBJ1-2; 12 positions match TRBD1. V lost 6 bases, J lost 3 bases, and 8 bases stayed unmatched. CDR1 and CDR2 from the germline V gene are LGHNA and YNFKEQ. CDR3 length equals 16 residues. The CDR3 DNA follows: TGTGCCAGCAGTCCCGGGACAGGGGGCGCTGACTATGGCTACACCTTC. This codes for CASSPGTGGADYGYTF.

The V call is TRBV11-2, the J call TRBJ2-1; 11 bases match TRBD2. CDR3 length: 15 residues. Per germline, CDR1 SGHAT and CDR2 FQNNGV. With 5 bases clipped from V and 2 bases from J, the junction kept 2 bases outside the gene matches. The CDR3 here is CASSRGLAAYNEQFF. The CDR3 nucleotides are TGTGCCAGCAGCAGGGGACTAGCGGCCTACAATGAGCAGTTCTTC. The full variable domain, with the rest looked up from reference TRBV11-2 and TRBJ2-1, is EAGVAQSPRYKIIEKRQSVAFWCNPISGHATLYWYQQILGQGPKLLIQFQNNGVVDDSQLPKDRFSAERLKGVDSTLKIQPAKLEDSAVYLCASSRGLAAYNEQFFGPGTRLTVL.

The chain carries TRBV7-8 and TRBJ2-7, with 9 bases fitting TRBD2. CDR1 is SGHVS, CDR2 FQNEAQ, per germline. The CDR3 runs to 13 residues. J gave up 4 bases and V 8 bases, and 6 bases lay outside the gene matches. The CDR3 DNA follows: TGTGCCAGCGCGGGACTAGCCGGATACGAGCAGTACTTC. This codes for CASAGLAGYEQYF.

The chain recombines TRBV4-2 with TRBJ2-7; a possible D gene is TRBD2 (6 bases). CDR1 is LGHNA and CDR2 is YNFKEQ in the germline V gene. V was cut by 4 bases and J by 5 bases, with 15 bases left in between. This CDR3 region has 14 residues. CDR3 coding DNA: TGTGCCAGCAGCCGCCGACCGGGACTCGACGAGCAGTACTTC. Protein sequence: CASSRRPGLDEQYF.

V gene TRBV7-2 combines with J gene TRBJ1-1; TRBD1 matches at 7 bases. This CDR3 contains 15 residues. With V trimmed by 5 bases and J by 1 base, 7 bases remained unmatched. Germline V gene sequence: CDR1 SGHTA, CDR2 FQGNSA. This CDR3 is CASSPQGQGNTEAFF. In DNA, the CDR3 is TGTGCCAGCAGCCCACAGGGGCAGGGGAACACTGAAGCTTTCTTT.

The chain employs TRBV25-1 and TRBJ2-6; no reliable D call. This CDR3 is built from 15 residues. Germline values: CDR1 MGHDK, CDR2 SYGVNS. V was clipped by 3 bases and J by 2 bases, with 8 bases between them. CDR3: CASSESGPGANVLTF. CDR3 nucleotide sequence: TGTGCCAGCAGTGAGTCAGGCCCTGGGGCCAACGTCCTGACTTTC. The entire variable domain, with the rest obtained from reference TRBV25-1 and TRBJ2-6, is as follows: EADIYQTPRYLVIGTGKKITLECSQTMGHDKMYWYQQDPGMELHLIHYSYGVNSTEKGDLSSESTVSRIRTEHFPLTLESARPSHTSQYLCASSESGPGANVLTFGAGSRLTVL.

This rearrangement joins TRBV29-1 to TRBJ1-2; D is undetermined. Trimming left V 4 bases short and J 7 bases short, with 10 bases between. CDR3 size: 11 residues. Germline V gene lookup returns CDR1 SQVTM and CDR2 ANQGSEA. CDR3 nucleotide sequence: TGCAGCGTTGGAGGCGTGGGTGGCTACACCTTC. Amino acids: CSVGGVGGYTF.

The chain recombines TRBV11-3 with TRBJ1-2; TRBD1 is a possible D gene (5 bases). V gave up 3 bases and J gave up 4 bases, with 12 bases separating them. The CDR3 loop spans 14 amino acids. Germline CDR1 and CDR2: SGHNT and YENEEA. The CDR3: CASSFGNRSYGYTF. In DNA, the CDR3 is TGTGCCAGCAGCTTTGGTAACAGGTCCTATGGCTACACCTTC.

The V gene is TRBV5-1, the J gene TRBJ2-5; D is possibly TRBD1 (6 bases). Trimming stripped 0 bases from V and 9 bases from J, with 18 bases between. This CDR3 has 15 amino acids. Germline CDR1 reads SGHRS; CDR2 reads YFSETQ. CDR3 region: CASSLVVGGPGAQYF. CDR3 nucleotides: TGCGCCAGCAGCTTGGTGGTCGGCGGCCCAGGGGCCCAGTACTTC.

The chain employs TRBV27 and TRBJ2-3; 7 bases are a match to TRBD1. Germline CDR1 is MNHEY and CDR2 is SMNVEV (reference sequence). The CDR3 totals 16 residues. J was trimmed by 2 bases and V by 2 bases; bases with no gene match: 7. The CDR3: CASSLKPGQTTDTQYF. CDR3 in DNA: TGTGCCAGCAGTTTAAAACCGGGACAGACCACAGATACGCAGTATTTT.

The chain joins TRBV7-3 to TRBJ2-3, with 15 bases matching TRBD2. The V gene end was trimmed by 5 bases and the J gene end by 10 bases; junction bases not matched to a gene: 10. Germline V gene data show CDR1 as SGHTA and CDR2 as FQGTGA. The CDR3 runs 16 residues. As DNA, the CDR3 is TGTGCCAGCAGCCGGGCCGGGACTAGCGGGAGGCGGTCGCAGTATTTT. It yields the protein CASSRAGTSGRRSQYF.

J is TRBJ2-2 and V is TRBV5-6; 8 nucleotides align to TRBD1. The junction had 3 bases not matched to a gene; V was cut back by 0 bases and J by 2 bases. The CDR3 has 16 amino acids. Germline CDR1 SGHDT, CDR2 YYEEEE. The CDR3 is CASSLGGTGNTGELFF. CDR3 nucleotides: TGTGCCAGCAGCTTGGGAGGGACAGGAAACACCGGGGAGCTGTTTTTT. Full variable domain (rest looked up from reference TRBV5-6 and TRBJ2-2): DAGVTQSPTHLIKTRGQQVTLRCSPKSGHDTVSWYQQALGQGPQFIFQYYEEEERQRGNFPDRFSGHQFPNYSSELNVNALLLGDSALYLCASSLGGTGNTGELFFGEGSRLTVL.

This clone turned up a few times. The chain employs TRBV19 and TRBJ1-1; TRBD1 matches 7 bases. The germline CDR1 and CDR2 sequences are LNHDA and SQIVND (reference sequence). There are 13 residues in the CDR3. Unmatched junction bases numbered 10, after V lost 11 bases and J lost 4 bases. The CDR3 is CAARDRITTEAFF. The DNA for the CDR3 is TGTGCCGCCCGGGACAGAATAACCACTGAAGCTTTCTTT. Full variable domain (outside the CDR3, taken from reference TRBV19 and TRBJ1-1): DGGITQSPKYLFRKEGQNVTLSCEQNLNHDAMYWYRQDPGQGLRLIYYSQIVNDFQKGDIAEGYSVSREKKESFPLTVTSAQKNPTAFYLCAARDRITTEAFFGQGTRLTVV.

In nucleotides, the CDR3 is TGTGCCAGCAGCTTACCCCGCAGGTCCTACGAGCAGTACTTC. Its translation is CASSLPRRSYEQYF. The chain joins TRBV7-2 to TRBJ2-7; D is undetermined. The germline gives CDR1 SGHTA, CDR2 FQGNSA. There are 14 residues in the CDR3. V lost 2 bases and J 1 base, leaving 9 bases between the germline ends.

The rearrangement joins TRBV2 to TRBJ2-3, with 8 bases aligning to TRBD2. Germline trimming cut 7 bases from V and 2 bases from J; bases unmatched to any gene: 5. The length of the CDR3 is 14 residues. CDR1 is SNHLY, CDR2 FYNNEI, per germline. CDR3 region: CASKKRGLTDTQYF. As DNA, the CDR3 is TGTGCCAGCAAGAAGCGGGGGCTCACAGATACGCAGTATTTT. The entire variable domain, with the rest obtained from reference TRBV2 and TRBJ2-3, is as follows: EPEVTQTPSHQVTQMGQEVILRCVPISNHLYFYWYRQILGQKVEFLVSFYNNEISEKSEIFDDQFSVERPDGSNFTLKIRSTKLEDSAMYFCASKKRGLTDTQYFGPGTRLTVL.